This TCR beta chain was captured by sequencing in a study of cytotoxic CD8 clonotypes in ibrutinib-treated CLL. About the study: The taking of response samples occurred after a median 12 months of treatment, with a range of 6 to 36. Regarding the study as a whole: Rising at ibrutinib response, clonality subsequently fell back toward baseline at progression.

Target depth was 1 in 200,000 to 1 in 1 million T cells, about 10x per clonotype. This table comes from immunoSEQ multiplex PCR, and its TCRdb copy is limited to in-frame clones, with some not included. The sample records more than 110,000 clones, approximately 90% being singletons. In the case of this clone: Its target is unknown.

The CDR3 consists of 13 residues. V was cut by 0 bases and J by 5 bases, with 7 bases left in between. Germline CDR1 MNHEY, CDR2 SVGAGI. The sequence was collected from a human donor with chronic lymphocytic leukemia. The chain carries TRBV6-5 and TRBJ2-5; D assignment may be TRBD1 or TRBD2 (5 bases each). The sequences come from PBMCs, collected after 12 months of ibrutinib treatment. The CDR3 DNA reads TGTGCCAGCAGTTACTCGAGGGGTGAGACCCAGTACTTC. It translates to CASSYSRGETQYF.